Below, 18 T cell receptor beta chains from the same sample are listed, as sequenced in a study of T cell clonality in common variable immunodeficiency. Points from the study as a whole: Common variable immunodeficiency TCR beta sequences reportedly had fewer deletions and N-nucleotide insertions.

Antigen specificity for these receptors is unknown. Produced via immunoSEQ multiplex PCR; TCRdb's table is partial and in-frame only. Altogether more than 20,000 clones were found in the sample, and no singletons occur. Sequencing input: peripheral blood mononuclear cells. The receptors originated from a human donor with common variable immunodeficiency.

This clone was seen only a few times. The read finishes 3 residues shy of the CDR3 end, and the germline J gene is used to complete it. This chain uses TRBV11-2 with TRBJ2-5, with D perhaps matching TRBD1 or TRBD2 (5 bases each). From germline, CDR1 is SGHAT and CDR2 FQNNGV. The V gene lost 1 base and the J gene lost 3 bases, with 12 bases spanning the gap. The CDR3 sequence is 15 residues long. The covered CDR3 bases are TGTGCCAGCAGCTTAGGGCAGAGGGGTAAAGAGACC. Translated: CASSLGQRGKET. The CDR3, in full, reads CASSLGQRGKETQYF.

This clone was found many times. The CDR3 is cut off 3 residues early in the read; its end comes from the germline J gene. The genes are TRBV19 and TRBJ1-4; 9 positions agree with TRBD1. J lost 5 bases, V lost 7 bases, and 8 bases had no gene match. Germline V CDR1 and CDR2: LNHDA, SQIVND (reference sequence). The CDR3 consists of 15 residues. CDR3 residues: CASNGRDRENEKLFF. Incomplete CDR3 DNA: TGTGCCAGTAATGGTCGGGACAGGGAAAATGAAAAA.

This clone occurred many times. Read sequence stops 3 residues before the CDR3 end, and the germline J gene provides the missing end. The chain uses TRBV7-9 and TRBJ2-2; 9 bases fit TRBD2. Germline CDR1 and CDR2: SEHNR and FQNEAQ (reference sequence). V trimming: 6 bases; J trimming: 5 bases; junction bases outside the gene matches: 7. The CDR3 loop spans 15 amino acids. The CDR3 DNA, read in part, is TGTGCCAGCAGGATAGCGGGAGCGAGGACCGGGGAG. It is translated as CASRIAGARTGE. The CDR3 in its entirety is CASRIAGARTGELFF. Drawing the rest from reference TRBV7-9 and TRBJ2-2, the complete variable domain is DTGVSQNPRHKITKRGQNVTFRCDPISEHNRLYWYRQTLGQGPEFLTYFQNEAQLEKSRLLSDRFSAERPKGSFSTLEIQRTEQGDSAMYLCASRIAGARTGELFFGEGSRLTVL.

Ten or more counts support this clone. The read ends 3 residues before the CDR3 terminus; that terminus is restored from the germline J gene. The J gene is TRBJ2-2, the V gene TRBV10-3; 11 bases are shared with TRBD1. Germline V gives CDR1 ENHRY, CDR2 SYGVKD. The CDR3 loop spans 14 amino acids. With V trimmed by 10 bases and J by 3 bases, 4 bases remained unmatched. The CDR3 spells CATGTGGDTGELFF. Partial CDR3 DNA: TGTGCCACGGGGACAGGGGGAGACACCGGGGAG.

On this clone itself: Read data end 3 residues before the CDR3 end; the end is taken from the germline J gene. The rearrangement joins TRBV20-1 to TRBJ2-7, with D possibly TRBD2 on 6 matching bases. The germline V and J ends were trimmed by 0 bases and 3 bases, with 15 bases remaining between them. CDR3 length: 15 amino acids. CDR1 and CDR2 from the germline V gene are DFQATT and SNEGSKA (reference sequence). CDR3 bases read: TGCAGTGCTAGAGATTTCGGGGGTCCGATCTACGAG. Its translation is CSARDFGGPIYE. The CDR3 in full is CSARDFGGPIYEQYF.

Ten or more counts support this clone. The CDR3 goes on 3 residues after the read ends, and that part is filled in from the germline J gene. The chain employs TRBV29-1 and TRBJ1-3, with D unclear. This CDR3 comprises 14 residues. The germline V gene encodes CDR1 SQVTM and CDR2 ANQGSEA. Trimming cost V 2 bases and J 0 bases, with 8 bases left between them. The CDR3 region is CSVEPGRSGNTIYF. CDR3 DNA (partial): TGCAGCGTTGAACCCGGTCGCTCTGGAAACACC. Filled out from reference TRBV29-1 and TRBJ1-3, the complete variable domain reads SAVISQKPSRDICQRGTSLTIQCQVDSQVTMMFWYRQQPGQSLTLIATANQGSEATYESGFVIDKFPISRPNLTFSTLTVSNMSPEDSSIYLCSVEPGRSGNTIYFGEGSWLTVV.

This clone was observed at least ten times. CDR3 sequence reads: CASSYDGESSYEQYF. The covered CDR3 bases are TGTGCCAGCAGTTACGACGGGGAGAGCTCCTACGAG. The chain couples TRBV6-2 or TRBV6-3 to TRBJ2-7; D is possibly TRBD2 (5 bases). The missing CDR3 end, 3 residues past where the read stops, is filled in from the germline J gene. The V gene's germline CDR1 is MNHEY and CDR2 SVGEGT. This CDR3 region has 15 residues. Deletions cut 2 bases from V and 0 bases from J, with 11 bases between.

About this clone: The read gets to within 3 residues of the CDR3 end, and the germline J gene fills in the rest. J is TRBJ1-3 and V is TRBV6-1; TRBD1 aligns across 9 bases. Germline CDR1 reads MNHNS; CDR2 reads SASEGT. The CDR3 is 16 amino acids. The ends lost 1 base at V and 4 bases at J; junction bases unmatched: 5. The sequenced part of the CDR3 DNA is TGTGCCAGCAGTGAAGGGAGGACAGGGGCAGGAAACACC. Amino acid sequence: CASSEGRTGAGNT. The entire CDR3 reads CASSEGRTGAGNTIYF.

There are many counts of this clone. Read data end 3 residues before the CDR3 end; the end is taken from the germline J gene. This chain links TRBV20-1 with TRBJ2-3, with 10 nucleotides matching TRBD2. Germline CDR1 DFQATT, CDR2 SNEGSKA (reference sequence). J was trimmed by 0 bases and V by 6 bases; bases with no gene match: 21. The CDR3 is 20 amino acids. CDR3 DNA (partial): TGCAGTGCCCCGAGTTCAACCCTAGCGGGGGAATCGGATAGCACAGATACG. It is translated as CSAPSSTLAGESDSTDT. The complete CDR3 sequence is CSAPSSTLAGESDSTDTQYF.

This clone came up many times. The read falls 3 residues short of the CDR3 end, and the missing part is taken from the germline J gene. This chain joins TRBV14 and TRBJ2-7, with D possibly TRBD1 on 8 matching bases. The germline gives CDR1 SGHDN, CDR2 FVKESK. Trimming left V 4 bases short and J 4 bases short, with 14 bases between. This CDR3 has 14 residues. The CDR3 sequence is CASSLQGGGYEQYF. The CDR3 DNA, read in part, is TGTGCCAGCAGCCTACAGGGGGGGGGATACGAG. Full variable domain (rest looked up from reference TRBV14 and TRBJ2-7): EAGVTQFPSHSVIEKGQTVTLRCDPISGHDNLYWYRRVMGKEIKFLLHFVKESKQDESGMPNNRFLAERTGGTYSTLKVQPAELEDSGVYFCASSLQGGGYEQYFGPGTRLTVT.

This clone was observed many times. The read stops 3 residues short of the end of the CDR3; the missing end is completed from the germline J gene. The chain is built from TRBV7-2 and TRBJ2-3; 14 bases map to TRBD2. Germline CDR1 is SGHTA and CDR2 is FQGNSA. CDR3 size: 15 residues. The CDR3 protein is CASSRGTSGSLPQYF. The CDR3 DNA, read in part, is TGTGCCAGCAGCCGCGGGACTAGCGGGAGCTTGCCG.

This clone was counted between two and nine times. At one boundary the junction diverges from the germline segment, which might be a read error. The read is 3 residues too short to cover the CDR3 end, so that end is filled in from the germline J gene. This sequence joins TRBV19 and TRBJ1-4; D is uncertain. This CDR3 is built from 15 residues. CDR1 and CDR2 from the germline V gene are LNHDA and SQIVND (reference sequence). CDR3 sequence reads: CASTPSGWAKEKLFF. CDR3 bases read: TGTGCCAGTACACCCAGCGGTTGGGCTAAGGAAAAA.

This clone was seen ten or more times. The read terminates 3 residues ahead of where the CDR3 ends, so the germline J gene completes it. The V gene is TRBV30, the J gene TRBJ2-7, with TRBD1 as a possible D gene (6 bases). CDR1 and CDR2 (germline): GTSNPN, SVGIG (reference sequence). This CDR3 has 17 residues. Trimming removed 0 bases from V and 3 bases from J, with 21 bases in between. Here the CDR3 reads CAWSVGGRGLVGYEQYF. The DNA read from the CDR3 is TGTGCCTGGAGTGTAGGCGGCAGGGGTTTGGTAGGCTACGAG.

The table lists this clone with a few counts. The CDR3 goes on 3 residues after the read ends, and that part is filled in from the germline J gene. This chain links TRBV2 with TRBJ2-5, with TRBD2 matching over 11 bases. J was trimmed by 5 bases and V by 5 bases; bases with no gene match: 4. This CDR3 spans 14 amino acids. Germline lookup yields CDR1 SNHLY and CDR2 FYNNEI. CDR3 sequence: CASSLAGGGETQYF. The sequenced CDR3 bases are TGTGCCAGCAGTCTAGCGGGAGGTGGGGAGACC.

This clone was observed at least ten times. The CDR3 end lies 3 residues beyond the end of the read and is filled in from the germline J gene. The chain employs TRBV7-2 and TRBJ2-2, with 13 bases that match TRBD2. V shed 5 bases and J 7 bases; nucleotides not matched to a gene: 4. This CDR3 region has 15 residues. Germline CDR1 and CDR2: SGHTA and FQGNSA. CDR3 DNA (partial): TGTGCCAGCAGCGGAGGGACTAGCGGGATCGGGGAG. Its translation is CASSGGTSGIGE. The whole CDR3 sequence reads CASSGGTSGIGELFF.

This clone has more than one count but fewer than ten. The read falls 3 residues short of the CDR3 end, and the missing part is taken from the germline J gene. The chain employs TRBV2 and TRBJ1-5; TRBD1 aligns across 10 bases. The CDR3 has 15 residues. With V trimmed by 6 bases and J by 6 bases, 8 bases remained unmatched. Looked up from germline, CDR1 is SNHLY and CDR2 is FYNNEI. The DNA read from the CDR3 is TGTGCCAGCAGCGAGGAAGGGACAGGGGTTCAGCCC. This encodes CASSEEGTGVQP. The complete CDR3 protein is CASSEEGTGVQPQHF.

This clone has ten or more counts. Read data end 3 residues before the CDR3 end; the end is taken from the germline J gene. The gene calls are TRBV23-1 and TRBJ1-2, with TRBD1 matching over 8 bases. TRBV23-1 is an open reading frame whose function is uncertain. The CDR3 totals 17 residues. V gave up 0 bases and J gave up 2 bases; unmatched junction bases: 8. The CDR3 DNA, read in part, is TGCGCCAGCAGTCAATCGTACCCGGGACAGGAAAACTATGGC. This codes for CASSQSYPGQENYG. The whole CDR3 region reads CASSQSYPGQENYGYTF.

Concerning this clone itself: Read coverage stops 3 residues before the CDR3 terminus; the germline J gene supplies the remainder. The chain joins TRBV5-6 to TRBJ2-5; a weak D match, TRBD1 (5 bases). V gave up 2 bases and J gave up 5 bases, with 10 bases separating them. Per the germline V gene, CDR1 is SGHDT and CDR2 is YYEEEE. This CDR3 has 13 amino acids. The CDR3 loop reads CASSFSRVETQYF. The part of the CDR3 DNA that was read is TGTGCCAGCAGCTTTAGCAGGGTTGAGACC.